A selection of T cell receptor beta chains follows, all from one sample in a study of response to subunit inactivated influenza vaccine. TCRdb re-called the RT-PCR reads through MiXCR, storing one row per CDR3 protein. The sample yields approximately 570,000 distinct CDR3 sequences, 7.6% seen once. The sequencing here drew on PBMCs from blood, taken less than 30 months after vaccination. The receptors shown here come from a man aged 50 to 75 who received an inactivated influenza vaccine. The CDR3 runs from the conserved cysteine through the conserved F or W. The D gene is left open where the match is weak. The listing skips clone size in some rows; elsewhere it reads once, few, many or a size class.

V: TRBV7-9
D: .
size: .
J: TRBJ2-3
DNA: TGTGCCAGCATCCCTCGGGCGGCTAGCACAGATACGCAGTATTTT
CDR3: CASIPRAASTDTQYF

V: TRBV6-2/TRBV6-3
D: .
size: many
J: TRBJ1-6
DNA: TGTGCCAGCAGTTATCCTGGGACACTGAGCTCCTATAATTCACCCCTCCACTTT
CDR3: CASSYPGTLSSYNSPLHF

V: TRBV7-2
D: .
size: .
J: TRBJ2-3
DNA: TGTGCCAGCAGCTTAGAGTGGTCGAGCACAGATACGCAGTATTTT
CDR3: CASSLEWSSTDTQYF

V: TRBV5-1
D: .
size: .
J: TRBJ2-3
DNA: TGCGCCAGCAGCTTGGGATTGGGAGTGCTGAAAACAGATACGCAGTATTTT
CDR3: CASSLGLGVLKTDTQYF

V: TRBV6-2/TRBV6-3
D: .
size: .
J: TRBJ2-5
DNA: TGTGCCAGCAGTGGAACTCGGACCCAATGGGAGACCCAGTACTTC
CDR3: CASSGTRTQWETQYF

V: TRBV6-5
D: TRBD2
size: many
J: TRBJ2-1
DNA: TGTGCCAGCAGTTACTCCGGGACTAGCATCTATGAGCAGTTCTTC
CDR3: CASSYSGTSIYEQFF

V: TRBV11-2
D: TRBD2
size: .
J: TRBJ2-1
DNA: TGTGCCAGCAGCTTAAGTTGGGGACTAGCGGTTACTTCGAATGAGCAGTTCTTC
CDR3: CASSLSWGLAVTSNEQFF

V: TRBV7-9
D: .
size: .
J: TRBJ2-7
DNA: TGTGCCAGCAGTTCGACGCAGGGGCACGAGCAGTACTTC
CDR3: CASSSTQGHEQYF

V: TRBV5-1
D: TRBD2
size: .
J: TRBJ2-1
DNA: TGCGCCAGCAGCTCGACTCCGGGACTAGCGACTAAGTACAATGAGCAGTTCTTC
CDR3: CASSSTPGLATKYNEQFF

V: TRBV12-3/TRBV12-4
D: .
size: .
J: TRBJ2-5
DNA: TGTGCCAGCAGTTTAGGGGCGGCCCAGTACTTC
CDR3: CASSLGAAQYF

V: TRBV29-1
D: .
size: few
J: TRBJ1-1
DNA: TGCAGCGTTTGGTCCTTACCCGGTACTGAAGCTTTCTTT
CDR3: CSVWSLPGTEAFF

V: TRBV6-6
D: .
size: few
J: TRBJ1-4
DNA: TGTGCCAGCAGGACCTCCCAAGAAAAACTGTTTTTT
CDR3: CASRTSQEKLFF

V: TRBV24-1
D: TRBD1
size: many
J: TRBJ2-3
DNA: TGTGCCACCAGTTCCAGGGGGCTCGGCACAGATACGCAGTATTTT
CDR3: CATSSRGLGTDTQYF

V: TRBV14
D: .
size: .
J: TRBJ2-5
DNA: TGTGCCAGCAGCCAGTTTGGGTTCGAAGAGACCCAGTACTTC
CDR3: CASSQFGFEETQYF

V: TRBV20-1
D: .
size: few
J: TRBJ1-1
DNA: TGCAGTGCTAGGTCCCACGGTACGCAGCTGAACACTGAAGCTTTCTTT
CDR3: CSARSHGTQLNTEAFF

V: TRBV20-1
D: TRBD1
size: few
J: TRBJ2-1
DNA: TGCAGTGCTGGGGGGGACAGGGCCTACAATGAGCAGTTCTTC
CDR3: CSAGGDRAYNEQFF

V: TRBV20-1
D: .
size: many
J: TRBJ2-1
DNA: TGCAGTGCTAGAGATAGATGGACTACCTACAATGAGCAGTTCTTC
CDR3: CSARDRWTTYNEQFF

V: TRBV9
D: TRBD2
size: .
J: TRBJ2-1
DNA: TGTGCCAGCAGCGCTGGACTAGCGGGGGACAATGAGCAGTTCTTC
CDR3: CASSAGLAGDNEQFF

V: TRBV30
D: .
size: .
J: TRBJ2-1
DNA: TGTGCCTGGAGTGTACTGGGGAAGCAGTTCTTC
CDR3: CAWSVLGKQFF

V: TRBV19
D: .
size: many
J: TRBJ2-7
DNA: TGTGCCAGTAGTATACGACAGTTCTACGAGCAGTACTTC
CDR3: CASSIRQFYEQYF

V: TRBV20-1
D: TRBD1
size: .
J: TRBJ1-5
DNA: TGCAGTGCTCACAGGGGAGCCAATCAGCCCCAGCATTTT
CDR3: CSAHRGANQPQHF

V: TRBV4-2
D: TRBD2
size: many
J: TRBJ2-7
DNA: TGTGCCAGCAGCCAAGACCGGGGGGTAGTATCCTACGAGCAGTACTTC
CDR3: CASSQDRGVVSYEQYF

V: TRBV12-3/TRBV12-4
D: .
size: many
J: TRBJ1-5
DNA: TGTGCCAGCAGAACAGACACCCTTAGCAATCAGCCCCAGCATTTT
CDR3: CASRTDTLSNQPQHF

V: TRBV5-6
D: .
size: few
J: TRBJ2-7
DNA: TGTGCCAGCAGCCGGGACCGCTCGGAGCAGTACTTC
CDR3: CASSRDRSEQYF

V: TRBV6-2/TRBV6-3
D: .
size: few
J: TRBJ1-1
DNA: TGTGCCAGCAGTATACTATTTTTGAACACTGAAGCTTTCTTT
CDR3: CASSILFLNTEAFF

V: TRBV20-1
D: .
size: few
J: TRBJ2-1
DNA: TGCAGTGCTAGAGATGGGGAGCATGAGCAGTTCTTC
CDR3: CSARDGEHEQFF

V: TRBV12-3/TRBV12-4
D: .
size: few
J: TRBJ1-1
DNA: TGTGCCAGCAGTTTAGGGGCCACGAACACTGAAGCTTTCTTT
CDR3: CASSLGATNTEAFF

V: TRBV6-1
D: .
size: many
J: TRBJ1-1
DNA: TGTGCCAGCAGTGAAGCCCCGTTAGGGAGAGCTACTGAAGCTTTCTTT
CDR3: CASSEAPLGRATEAFF

V: TRBV20-1
D: .
size: .
J: TRBJ2-1
DNA: TGCAGTGCTAGTCACGGGAGTAGGTCCTACAATAAGCAGTTCTTC
CDR3: CSASHGSRSYNKQFF

V: TRBV12-3/TRBV12-4
D: .
size: many
J: TRBJ1-6
DNA: TGTGCCAGCAGCCCAGACCATTCACCCCTCCACTTT
CDR3: CASSPDHSPLHF

V: TRBV5-8
D: TRBD2
size: many
J: TRBJ2-1
DNA: TGTGCCAGCAGCTTGGCGGCGGGGGGGCAGAATGAGCAGTTCTTC
CDR3: CASSLAAGGQNEQFF

V: TRBV30
D: TRBD2
size: .
J: TRBJ2-3
DNA: TGTGCCTGGAGTGTAGGGGACTACCACACAGATACGCAGTATTTT
CDR3: CAWSVGDYHTDTQYF

V: TRBV21-1
D: .
size: .
J: TRBJ2-2
DNA: TGTGCCAGCAGCAGAAATAGTAACCCGGGACATAACACCGGGGAGCTGTTTTTT
CDR3: CASSRNSNPGHNTGELFF

V: TRBV12-3/TRBV12-4
D: TRBD2
size: many
J: TRBJ2-1
DNA: TGTGCCAGCAGTTTCCCCCGGGAGGGCGACAATGAGCAGTTCTTC
CDR3: CASSFPREGDNEQFF

V: TRBV7-9
D: .
size: .
J: TRBJ1-4
DNA: TGTGCCAGCAGCCCGGGCATCGTGGGTGAAAAACTGTTTTTT
CDR3: CASSPGIVGEKLFF

V: TRBV6-5
D: TRBD2
size: many
J: TRBJ2-5
DNA: TGTGCCAGCAGTTGGCTAGCGGCGCAAGAGACCCAGTACTTC
CDR3: CASSWLAAQETQYF

V: TRBV12-3/TRBV12-4
D: .
size: few
J: TRBJ1-2
DNA: TGTGCCAGCAGGAAAACCTTGCATGGCTACACCTTC
CDR3: CASRKTLHGYTF

V: TRBV18
D: .
size: many
J: TRBJ2-5
DNA: TGTGCCAGCTCACCAGGGAACCAGGAGACCCAGTACTTC
CDR3: CASSPGNQETQYF

V: TRBV6-2/TRBV6-3
D: .
size: few
J: TRBJ2-3
DNA: TGTGCCAGCAGTCGCCGCGAGCTAGCCATCACAGATACGCAGTATTTT
CDR3: CASSRRELAITDTQYF

V: TRBV4-3
D: TRBD2
size: few
J: TRBJ2-7
DNA: TGCGCCAGCAGCCAAGATAAAGGACTAGCTGTACACGAGCAGTACTTC
CDR3: CASSQDKGLAVHEQYF

V: TRBV28
D: .
size: few
J: TRBJ2-7
DNA: TGTGCCAGCAGCCTCGGGCCCCGGAGCCACGAGCAGTACTTC
CDR3: CASSLGPRSHEQYF

V: TRBV29-1
D: .
size: many
J: TRBJ2-7
DNA: TGCAGCGCCGGGACACATTCCTACGAGCAGTACTTC
CDR3: CSAGTHSYEQYF

V: TRBV11-2
D: TRBD2
size: few
J: TRBJ2-2
DNA: TGTGCCAGCAGCTTAGTTGCTAGCGGGCCTCCGAACACCGGGGAGCTGTTTTTT
CDR3: CASSLVASGPPNTGELFF

V: TRBV5-1
D: .
size: many
J: TRBJ2-3
DNA: TGCGCCAGCAGCTTAGCGGTCGCCCACAGAGATACGCAGTATTTT
CDR3: CASSLAVAHRDTQYF

V: TRBV12-3/TRBV12-4
D: TRBD1
size: few
J: TRBJ2-7
DNA: TGTGCCAGCAGTACGCGGGACAGGCGCCCTTACTCCTACGAGCAGTACTTC
CDR3: CASSTRDRRPYSYEQYF

V: TRBV3-1
D: .
size: few
J: TRBJ2-4
DNA: TGTGCCAGCAGCGCTGACGACAGGAGAAAAAACATTCAGTACTTC
CDR3: CASSADDRRKNIQYF

V: TRBV7-9
D: TRBD1
size: few
J: TRBJ1-4
DNA: TGTGCCAGCAGCCCGACCGGGACAGGGGTGGAAAAACTGTTTTTT
CDR3: CASSPTGTGVEKLFF

V: TRBV4-2
D: .
size: .
J: TRBJ1-1
DNA: TGTGCCAGCAGCCATTTGGGGGCGCGGGACACTGAAGCTTTCTTT
CDR3: CASSHLGARDTEAFF

V: TRBV20-1
D: .
size: .
J: TRBJ2-5
DNA: TGCAGTGCTAGGGGGGGCGATGAGACCCAGTACTTC
CDR3: CSARGGDETQYF

V: TRBV18
D: .
size: .
J: TRBJ2-2
DNA: TGTGCCAGCTCACCAGCTGTTAGCGCGAAGAACACCGGGGAGCTGTTTTTT
CDR3: CASSPAVSAKNTGELFF

V: TRBV30
D: .
size: .
J: TRBJ1-5
DNA: TGTGCCTGGAGTGTCGGGGCAGCTAGCAATCAGCCCCAGCATTTT
CDR3: CAWSVGAASNQPQHF